The T cell receptor beta chain under discussion was sequenced for a study of identical twins. Study results and limitations: Among out-of-frame alpha sequences shared by twins, low generation probability occurred in excess.

V was clipped by 1 base and J by 12 bases; unmatched bases: 8. This CDR3 region has 13 residues. Template switching supplied a universal primer site; unique molecular identifiers were carried on the cDNA. TCRdb re-derived calls from the 5' RACE reads in MiXCR, one entry per CDR3 protein. The sample includes some 710,000 distinct CDR3 sequences, over 5% seen only once; the top ten take about 1.8%. This clonotype has a handful of counts. No antigen is known for it. The chain employs TRBV12-3 or TRBV12-4 and TRBJ1-2; 7 bases align to TRBD1. The sample consisted of naive T cells sorted from blood. The clonotype originates from a man younger than 35 in good health. For the CDR3, the DNA is TGTGCCAGCAGTTTAGTGTCGGGACAGCCGAACACCTTC. Protein: CASSLVSGQPNTF.